This passage covers 21 T cell receptor beta chains from one sample sequenced in a study of T-cell reconstitution after alpha-beta-depleted transplantation in children. Unique molecular identifiers were incorporated during preparation of the TCRbeta library. MiXCR, run by TCRdb on the PCR reads, gives a single entry per CDR3 protein. The data contain 250,000 to 300,000 distinct CDR3 sequences, 9.5% to 13% of them singletons. The source was PBMCs, collected before TCRalphabeta/CD19-depleted stem cell transplant. The receptor set was obtained from a boy in the first two years of life with acute myeloid leukemia, due to receive a stem cell transplant.

About this clonotype itself: It may be a read error: a sequence one base away is much more abundant. V usage is TRBV3-1 and J usage is TRBJ2-7; TRBD2 agrees at 14 bases. Germline V gene sequence: CDR1 LGHDT, CDR2 YNNKEL (reference sequence). CDR3 size: 18 residues. J gave up 5 bases and V 0 bases, and 9 bases lay outside the gene matches. The CDR3 spells CASSQERGLAGALDEQYF. For the CDR3, the DNA is TGTGCCAGCAGCCAAGAAAGGGGACTAGCGGGGGCTCTAGACGAGCAGTACTTC.

This clonotype occurred many times. The chain has TRBV12-3 or TRBV12-4 and TRBJ2-5; 8 positions match TRBD2. The trim removed 2 bases at V and 4 bases at J, leaving 6 bases unmatched. This CDR3 contains 15 residues. The CDR3 nucleotides are TGTGCCAGCAGTTTACAGGGGACTAGAGGAGAGACCCAGTACTTC. Translating it yields CASSLQGTRGETQYF.

This clonotype was counted at least ten times. V usage is TRBV20-1 and J usage is TRBJ2-1; 15 bases are a match to TRBD2. Losses at the gene ends were 3 bases for V and 0 bases for J; bases not matched to a gene: 3. The CDR3 sequence is 17 residues long. Per the germline V gene, CDR1 is DFQATT and CDR2 is SNEGSKA (reference sequence). CDR3 amino acids: CSASGLAGGTSYNEQFF. The CDR3 DNA sequence: TGCAGTGCTAGCGGACTAGCGGGAGGGACCTCCTACAATGAGCAGTTCTTC.

This clonotype turned up a few times. The V and J genes are TRBV6-2 or TRBV6-3 and TRBJ2-7; D uncertain. Germline V gene data show CDR1 as MNHEY and CDR2 as SVGEGT. CDR3 size: 15 residues. The V end was cut by 5 bases, the J end by 1 base, with 15 bases between. CDR3 loop: CASSRVTAGSYEQYF. CDR3 DNA: TGTGCCAGCAGTCGTGTTACGGCAGGATCCTACGAGCAGTACTTC.

The chain recombines TRBV15 with TRBJ2-7; the D is unclear. With 5 bases removed from V and 0 bases from J, the gap between germline ends came to 11 bases. Germline V CDR1 and CDR2: LNHNV, YYDKDF (reference sequence). The CDR3 runs to 14 residues. CDR3 sequence: CATSPILNSYEQYF. CDR3 bases: TGTGCCACCAGCCCGATCCTCAACTCCTACGAGCAGTACTTC.

This clonotype was seen ten or more times. At one of its ends the junction is not consistent with the germline gene, which may arise from a read error. The chain carries TRBV7-7 and TRBJ2-5; 10 nucleotides match TRBD1. Germline V gene lookup returns CDR1 SSHAT and CDR2 FNYEAQ (reference sequence). This CDR3 contains 15 residues. The CDR3, as DNA: TGTGCTAGCAGCAGGATGACAGGGGGCGCAGAGACCCAGTACTTC. Residues: CASSRMTGGAETQYF.

This clonotype was observed at least ten times. The genes are TRBV9 and TRBJ1-2; D is unresolved. The CDR3 spans 15 residues. Per germline, CDR1 SGDLS and CDR2 YYNGEE. Trimming removed 0 bases at V and 4 bases at J, with 13 bases between. CDR3 sequence reads: CASSVEDGDAYGYTF. CDR3 nucleotides: TGTGCCAGCAGCGTAGAGGACGGGGATGCCTATGGCTACACCTTC.

V is TRBV20-1 and J is TRBJ2-7, with TRBD1 matching over 9 bases. The CDR3 length is 15 residues. Unmatched junction bases numbered 5, after V lost 2 bases and J lost 0 bases. CDR1 and CDR2 from the germline V gene are DFQATT and SNEGSKA (reference sequence). The chain's CDR3 is CSARWGTGSSYEQYF. For the CDR3, the DNA is TGCAGTGCTAGATGGGGGACAGGGAGCTCCTACGAGCAGTACTTC.

This clonotype was observed a few times. The CDR3 end shows no conserved phenylalanine or tryptophan, and so a read error is likely. The DNA is omitted, as the CDR3 cannot be located on it reliably, and the CDR3 follows TCRdb's listing. The gene calls are TRBV20-1 and TRBJ1-1; the table's D call of TRBD1 was not tested on the DNA. CDR1 and CDR2 from the germline V gene are DFQATT and SNEGSKA (reference sequence). The CDR3 is 14 residues long, ends included. This CDR3 reads CSARVPQDGEDRPS.

This clonotype was observed many times. The genes are TRBV20-1 and TRBJ2-1; weak D call: TRBD2 (5 bases). The CDR3 is 17 residues long. CDR1 and CDR2 (germline): DFQATT, SNEGSKA (reference sequence). V dropped 0 bases and J dropped 2 bases, with 17 bases sitting between them. In DNA form, the CDR3 reads TGCAGTGCTAGAGAAAATAGAGGGATATACCCCTACAATGAGCAGTTCTTC. It specifies CSARENRGIYPYNEQFF.

This clonotype was counted ten times or more. The V and J genes are TRBV18 and TRBJ1-2; TRBD1 matches at 8 bases. Germline V CDR1 and CDR2: KGHSH, LQKENI. This CDR3 region has 13 residues. The V segment lost 2 bases and the J segment 6 bases; nucleotides outside the gene matches: 2. The CDR3 here is CASSPGDRNGYTF. CDR3 DNA sequence: TGTGCCAGCTCACCAGGGGACAGGAATGGCTACACCTTC.

In its sample, this clonotype was seen many times. The genes are TRBV19 and TRBJ2-1; 7 bases are shared with TRBD1. The germline V gene encodes CDR1 LNHDA and CDR2 SQIVND (reference sequence). The ends lost 8 bases at V and 8 bases at J; junction bases unmatched: 12. CDR3 size: 14 residues. DNA of the CDR3: TGTGCCAGTGCTGGCCGGGACAGAGAGTATGAGCAGTTCTTC. This gives the protein CASAGRDREYEQFF.

This rearrangement joins TRBV12-3 or TRBV12-4 to TRBJ2-1; D is ambiguous. The CDR3 is 17 residues long. V was shortened by 1 base and J by 0 bases, with 13 bases between the two germline ends. Here the CDR3 DNA reads TGTGCCAGCAGTTTAGAACCGGACCCCAGCTCCTACAATGAGCAGTTCTTC. Residues: CASSLEPDPSSYNEQFF.

This clonotype was detected many times. This sequence joins TRBV20-1 and TRBJ2-1; tentatively, D is TRBD2 (5 bases). The germline V gene has CDR1 DFQATT and CDR2 SNEGSKA (reference sequence). This CDR3 has 16 residues. Trimming removed 3 bases from V and 0 bases from J, with 15 bases in between. The DNA for the CDR3 is TGCAGTGCTAGGAGGGCTAGCTACATCTCCTACAATGAGCAGTTCTTC. This encodes CSARRASYISYNEQFF.

This clonotype was seen many times. The J gene is TRBJ2-3, the V gene TRBV25-1; no firm D call. The germline V gene encodes CDR1 MGHDK and CDR2 SYGVNS. This CDR3 has 12 amino acids. The ends were cut back, 4 bases at V and 9 bases at J, with 11 bases in the middle. CDR3 residues: CASSVLSQTQYF. The CDR3 nucleotides read TGTGCCAGCAGTGTTCTTTCACAGACGCAGTATTTT.

The chain links TRBV7-8 to TRBJ1-5, with no clear D. CDR3 length equals 14 residues. Trimming left V 4 bases short and J 5 bases short, with 12 bases between. The germline V gene has CDR1 SGHVS and CDR2 FQNEAQ. CDR3 loop: CASSSAEGYQPQHF. The DNA for the CDR3 is TGTGCCAGCAGCTCCGCGGAGGGATATCAGCCCCAGCATTTT.

This clonotype was seen many times. The CDR3 spells CSALDRVLETQYF. The CDR3 DNA reads as TGCAGTGCTTTGGACAGGGTGCTGGAGACCCAGTACTTC. This sequence joins TRBV20-1 and TRBJ2-5, with 8 nucleotides matching TRBD1. The CDR3 sequence is 13 residues long. Germline values: CDR1 DFQATT, CDR2 SNEGSKA (reference sequence). V lost 5 bases and J lost 5; bases outside the gene matches: 7.

There are many counts of this clonotype. The chain employs TRBV15 and TRBJ2-1; 7 bases line up with TRBD2. CDR1 is LNHNV and CDR2 is YYDKDF in the germline V gene (reference sequence). Trimming at V came to 0 bases and at J to 1 base, leaving 3 bases not matched to a gene. This CDR3 is 16 amino acids long. The CDR3 DNA reads TGTGCCACCAGCAGAGATTGGGGGGGATCCTACAATGAGCAGTTCTTC. This encodes CATSRDWGGSYNEQFF.

Ten or more counts support this clonotype. J is TRBJ2-7 and V is TRBV4-3; no reliable D call. The CDR3 consists of 18 residues. Per the germline V gene, CDR1 is LGHNA and CDR2 is YSLEER. V was shortened by 4 bases and J by 1 base, with 23 bases between the two germline ends. The CDR3, as DNA: TGCGCCAGCAGCCCCGCGTTTACGATCGGCCCCTTTTCCTACGAGCAGTACTTC. Translating it yields CASSPAFTIGPFSYEQYF.

This clonotype was seen ten or more times. The chain links TRBV21-1 to TRBJ2-5; no check of the table's D call, TRBD2, against the DNA was made. TRBV21-1 represents a pseudogene. The CDR3 is 17 amino acids. The DNA of the CDR3 is TGTGCCAGCAGCGCTGGGGGCGGGGGGGCCCGCCAAGAGACCCAGTACTTC. It encodes CASSAGGGGARQETQYF.

This clonotype was found many times. A read error may account for a junction end that differs from germline. The V call is TRBV20-1, the J call TRBJ2-3; D remains unclear. This CDR3 spans 13 amino acids. Germline CDR1 and CDR2: DFQATT and SNEGSKA (reference sequence). The CDR3 spells CSARVGSSDTQYF. DNA of the CDR3: TGCAGTGCCAGAGTCGGGTCCTCAGATACGCAGTATTTT.